This T cell receptor beta chain appears in the sequencing data of a study of cytotoxic CD8 clonotypes in ibrutinib-treated CLL. About the research overall: With a range of 6 to 36, the median treatment time before response samples were taken was more than nine months.

To note about this clone: The target antigen is unknown.

The V segment lost 3 bases and the J segment 2 bases; nucleotides outside the gene matches: 5. Germline V gives CDR1 SGDLS, CDR2 YYNGEE. This CDR3 spans 15 amino acids. Measured with immunoSEQ multiplex PCR; TCRdb has only the in-frame clones, and not every one. The sample has 70,000 to 80,000 clones, less than 90% seen once. Whole-study results and caveats: Samples were collected at differing times from sustained-remission and progressing patients. Baseline-level clonality went beyond age-matched healthy donors and moved in step with circulating CD8+ T-cell counts. Clonality climbed at ibrutinib response, then dropped toward baseline at progression.

The gene calls are TRBV9 and TRBJ1-1, with 9 positions matching TRBD1. This receptor was taken from a human donor with chronic lymphocytic leukemia. The source was PBMCs, collected after 24 months of ibrutinib treatment. The CDR3 nucleotides read TGTGCCAGCAGCGCAGGGACAGGGCGCAACACTGAAGCTTTCTTT. Protein product: CASSAGTGRNTEAFF.